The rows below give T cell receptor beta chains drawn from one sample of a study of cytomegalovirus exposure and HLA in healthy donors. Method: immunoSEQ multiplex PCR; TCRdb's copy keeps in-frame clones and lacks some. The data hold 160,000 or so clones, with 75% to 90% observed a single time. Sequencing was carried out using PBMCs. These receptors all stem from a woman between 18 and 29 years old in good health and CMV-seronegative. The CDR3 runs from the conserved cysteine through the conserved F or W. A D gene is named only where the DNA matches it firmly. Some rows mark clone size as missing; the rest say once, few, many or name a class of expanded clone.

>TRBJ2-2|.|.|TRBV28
TGTGCCAGCAGTGCGGACAGCGCGAACACCGGGGAGCTGTTTTTT
CASSADSANTGELFF
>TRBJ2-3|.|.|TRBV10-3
TGTGCCATACAAAGGGGGGGCCGTAGCACAGATACGCAGTATTTT
CAIQRGGRSTDTQYF
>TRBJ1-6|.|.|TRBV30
TGTGCCTGGAGTGTTATCGGGGGAGAGGGTTCACCCCTCCACTTT
CAWSVIGGEGSPLHF
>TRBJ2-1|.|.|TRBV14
TGTGCCAGCAGCCAAGCCCCAGGGGGGCTCAATGAGCAGTTCTTC
CASSQAPGGLNEQFF
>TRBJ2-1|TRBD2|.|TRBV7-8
TGTGCCAGCAGCTTAGTCGCCGGACTAGTTACTGGCTACAATGAGCAGTTCTTC
CASSLVAGLVTGYNEQFF
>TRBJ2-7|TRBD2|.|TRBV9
TGTGCCAGCAGCGTTAGCGGGAAGATGGACGAGCAGTACTTC
CASSVSGKMDEQYF
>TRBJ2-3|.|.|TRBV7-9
TGTGCCAGCAGCTCCACGAGGGATACGCAGTATTTT
CASSSTRDTQYF
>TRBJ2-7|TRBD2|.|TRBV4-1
TGCGCCAGCAGCCTAGGACTAGCGGGAGCCGAGCAGTACTTC
CASSLGLAGAEQYF
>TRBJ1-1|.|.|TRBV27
TGTGCCAGCAGATCCGATAGCGGTCCGGGCATTGAAGCTTTCTTT
CASRSDSGPGIEAFF
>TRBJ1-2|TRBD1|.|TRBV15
TGTGCCACCAGCAGAGAGGGACAGGGGTATGGCTACACCTTC
CATSREGQGYGYTF
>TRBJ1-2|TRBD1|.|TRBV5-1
TGCGCCAGCAGCTTCGGGACAGGGCAAAACCCCGAATTC
CASSFGTGQNPEF
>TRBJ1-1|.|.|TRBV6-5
TGTGCCAGCAGTTACGGTCCCCTCGGGGGCACTGAAGCTTTCTTT
CASSYGPLGGTEAFF
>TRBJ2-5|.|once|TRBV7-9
TGTGCCAGCAGCCCGTCCGGCCAAGAGACCCAGTACTTC
CASSPSGQETQYF
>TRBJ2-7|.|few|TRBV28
TGTGCCAGCAGTCCTAACTACGAGCAGTACTTC
CASSPNYEQYF
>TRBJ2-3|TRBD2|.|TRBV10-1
TGCGCCAGCAGTTTAAGGGGTCAGCGGGGGCAGTATTTT
CASSLRGQRGQYF
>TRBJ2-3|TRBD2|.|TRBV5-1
TGCGCCAGCAGCTTGGGATCTAGCGGGAGTTTCTCAGATACGCAGTATTTT
CASSLGSSGSFSDTQYF
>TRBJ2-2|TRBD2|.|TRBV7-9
TGTGCCAGCAGCTTATCTCTAGGACTAGGAAACGGGGAGCTGTTTTTT
CASSLSLGLGNGELFF
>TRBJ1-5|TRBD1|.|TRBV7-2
TGTGCCAGCAGCTCCAGAAGGGACAGCCTTAAGCAGCCCCAGCATTTT
CASSSRRDSLKQPQHF
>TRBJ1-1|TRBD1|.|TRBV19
TGTGCCAGTAAAACGACAGGGGACGGCACTGAAGCTTTCTTT
CASKTTGDGTEAFF
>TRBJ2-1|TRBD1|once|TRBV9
TGTGCCAGCAGCACGGGACAGGGCAGCTCCTACAATGAGCAGTTCTTC
CASSTGQGSSYNEQFF
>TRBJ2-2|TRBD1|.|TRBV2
TGTGCCAGCAGTGAACTGGGACAGGGTGGGAACACCGGGGAGCTGTTTTTT
CASSELGQGGNTGELFF
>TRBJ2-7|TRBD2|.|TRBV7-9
TGTGCCAGCAGCTTTGAGACTAGCGACGAGCAGTACTTC
CASSFETSDEQYF
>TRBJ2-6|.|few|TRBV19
TGTGCCAGTACCTCCTGGGCCAACGTCCTGACTTTC
CASTSWANVLTF
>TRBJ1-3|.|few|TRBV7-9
TGTGCCAGCAGAGTGTTCACGGACACCATATATTTT
CASRVFTDTIYF
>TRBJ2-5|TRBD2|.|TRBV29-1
TGCAGCCTCCGCGGGGGGGAAGAGACCCAGTACTTC
CSLRGGEETQYF
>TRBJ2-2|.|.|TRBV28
TGTGCCAGCAGTTCCCCCCGACAGGCCGAAAATCGGTCCCCCGGGGAGCTGTTTTTT
CASSSPRQAENRSPGELFF
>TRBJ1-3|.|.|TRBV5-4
TGTGCCAGCAGCCCGGGGGGGGTAGGTGGAAACACCATATATTTT
CASSPGGVGGNTIYF
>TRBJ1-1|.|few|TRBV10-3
TGTGCCATCAGGCGGGAGATGAACACTGAAGCTTTCTTT
CAIRREMNTEAFF
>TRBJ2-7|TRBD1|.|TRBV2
TGTGCCAGCAGTGAGGGGGACAGCATTTCCTACGAGCAGTACTTC
CASSEGDSISYEQYF
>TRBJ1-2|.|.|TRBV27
TGTGCCAGCAGGGAAAGGACAGCAGCTAACTATGGCTACACCTTC
CASRERTAANYGYTF
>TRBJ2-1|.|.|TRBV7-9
TGTGCCAGCAGCTTAGAAAGGCAAGGGGGGGTGGTTCGGAACAATGAGCAGTTCTTC
CASSLERQGGVVRNNEQFF
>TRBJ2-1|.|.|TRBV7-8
TGTGCCAGCAGCTTAGATCTAGAGGAGGAGCAGTTCTTC
CASSLDLEEEQFF
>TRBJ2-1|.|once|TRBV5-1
TGCGCCAGCAGCTTGGTGGGGACAAACTACAATGAGCAGTTCTTC
CASSLVGTNYNEQFF
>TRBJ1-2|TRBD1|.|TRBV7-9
TGTGCCAGCAGCTCCGGGACAGGGGGCAGGAGAGGCTACACCTTC
CASSSGTGGRRGYTF
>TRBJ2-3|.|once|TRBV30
TGTGCCTGGAGTACCGGCGGTATCACAGATACGCAGTATTTT
CAWSTGGITDTQYF
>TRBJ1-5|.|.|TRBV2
TGTGCCAGCAGTGAAGGTATTGCCAGGGATAGCAATCAGCCCCAGCATTTT
CASSEGIARDSNQPQHF
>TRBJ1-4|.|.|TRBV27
TGTGCCAGCTCTCTGGGACATGACCCCCGGGGTGAAAAACTGTTTTTT
CASSLGHDPRGEKLFF
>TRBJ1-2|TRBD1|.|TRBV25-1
TGTGCCAGCAGTGTAACAGGGGGCTGGTATGGCTACACCTTC
CASSVTGGWYGYTF
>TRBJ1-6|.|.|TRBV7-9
TGTGCCAGCAGCGAGGGTGTCGGAGGTTCACCCCTCCACTTT
CASSEGVGGSPLHF
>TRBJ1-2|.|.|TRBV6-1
TGTGCCAGCAGTAGAAAGGGGGACCTCTTTAGTGGCTACACCTTC
CASSRKGDLFSGYTF
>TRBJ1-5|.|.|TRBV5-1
TGCGCCAGCAGAGAGGGATCTCATGCAAATCAGCCCCAGCATTTT
CASREGSHANQPQHF
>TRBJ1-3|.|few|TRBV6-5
TGTGCCAGCAGTCACCTCGGACAGGGAAACACCATATATTTT
CASSHLGQGNTIYF
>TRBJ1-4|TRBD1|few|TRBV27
TGTGCCAGCAGTTTAGACAGGGGGCACGAAAAACTGTTTTTT
CASSLDRGHEKLFF
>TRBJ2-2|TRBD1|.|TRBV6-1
TGTGCCAGCAGTGAGACCCGGGACAGGGGGACCGGGGAGCTGTTTTTT
CASSETRDRGTGELFF
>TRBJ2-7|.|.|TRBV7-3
TGTGCCAGCAGCCCACGACAGGCCAGGCATTTGGGCGAGCAGTACTTC
CASSPRQARHLGEQYF
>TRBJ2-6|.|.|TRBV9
TGTGCCAGCAGCGTAGCCGGGTTAACAGGATCCCCCGGGGCCAACGTCCTGACTTTC
CASSVAGLTGSPGANVLTF
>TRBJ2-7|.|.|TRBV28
TGTGCCAGCAGTTTGGCAGGGGACCTCTACGAGCAGTACTTC
CASSLAGDLYEQYF
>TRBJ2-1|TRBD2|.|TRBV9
TGTGCCAGCAGCGCCAGCGTGGGGACTAGCGGATACAATGAGCAGTTCTTC
CASSASVGTSGYNEQFF
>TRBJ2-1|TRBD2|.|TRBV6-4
TGTGCCAGCAGTGACGGGACTAGCGGGAATGAGCAGTTCTTC
CASSDGTSGNEQFF
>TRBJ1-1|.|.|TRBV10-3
TGTGCCATCAGTGAGTCGCTGGTTAGTGGCAGGGGCCGTAAGAACACTGAAGCTTTCTTT
CAISESLVSGRGRKNTEAFF
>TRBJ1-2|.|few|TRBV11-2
TGTGCCAGCAGCTTAGCGTCAGGGAACTATGGCTACACCTTC
CASSLASGNYGYTF
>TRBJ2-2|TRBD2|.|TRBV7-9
TGTGCCAGCAGCTCTCGACTAGCGGGGAACACCGGGGAGCTGTTTTTT
CASSSRLAGNTGELFF
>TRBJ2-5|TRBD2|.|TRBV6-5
TGTGCCAGCAGTTACGGACTAGCGGCCCAAGAGACCCAGTACTTC
CASSYGLAAQETQYF
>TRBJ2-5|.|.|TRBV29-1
TGCAGCGTTGCCCCAGGCCCGGCCCAGGAGACCCAGTACTTC
CSVAPGPAQETQYF
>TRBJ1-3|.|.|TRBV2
TGTGCCAGCAGTGAATGGGGACAAGGGAGTGGGATCATATATTTT
CASSEWGQGSGIIYF
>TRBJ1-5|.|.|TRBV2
TGTGCCAGCGACCGACAGTATAATCAGCCCCAGCATTTT
CASDRQYNQPQHF